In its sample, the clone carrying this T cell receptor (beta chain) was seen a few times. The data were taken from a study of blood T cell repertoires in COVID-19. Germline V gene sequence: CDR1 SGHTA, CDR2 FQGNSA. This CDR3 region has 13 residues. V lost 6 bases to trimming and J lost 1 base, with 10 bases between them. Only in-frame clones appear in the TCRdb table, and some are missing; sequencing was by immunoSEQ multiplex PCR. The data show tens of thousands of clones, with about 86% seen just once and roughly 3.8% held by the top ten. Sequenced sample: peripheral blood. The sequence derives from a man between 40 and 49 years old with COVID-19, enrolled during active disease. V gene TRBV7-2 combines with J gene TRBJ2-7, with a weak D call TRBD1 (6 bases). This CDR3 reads CASRSGASYEQYF. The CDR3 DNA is TGTGCCAGCAGGTCAGGGGCATCCTACGAGCAGTACTTC.